Below, one T cell receptor (beta chain) is given with its context. Its target is unknown. cDNA serving as the sequencing template came from extracted, reverse transcribed RNA. The repertoire was sequenced with immunoSEQ multiplex PCR; TCRdb's copy has only in-frame clones and lacks some. The sample holds around 190,000 clones, about 65% seen once. The sample belongs to a study of CD8+ T cells in alopecia areata. Study findings and constraints: Many expanded lesional clones persisted in scalp and blood during tofacitinib.

CDR3 length: 15 amino acids. Described treatment: oral pan-JAK inhibitor, 5-10 mg twice daily. The V gene is TRBV21-1, the J gene TRBJ1-1. TRBV21-1 represents a pseudogene. The receptor comes from a human donor with alopecia areata. The sequenced sample was CD4+ T cells sorted from blood, obtained at roughly week 49, from a patient treated with tofacitinib. Here the CDR3 DNA reads TGTGCCAGCAGCAGGGAGGCGCTAATGAACACTGAAGCTTTCTTT. This sequence encodes CASSREALMNTEAFF.